This T cell receptor (beta chain) came from a study of shared clonotypes between healthy human individuals (TCRdb year 2020). Regarding the complete study: A few men and a couple of women, aged 18 to 49 years, made up the cohort. To estimate repertoire size and how much clonotypes are shared between individuals, the study performed deep sequencing of blood TCR repertoires from 4 to 6 healthy adults. Different laboratories and diverse techniques were used to prepare libraries and sequence TCR repertoires, to increase sequencing depth and limit assay-specific biases. Between about 0.8 and 9 billion PBMCs per donor were obtained by leukapheresis. What the work shows at the level of the full study, not this receptor alone: Based on pairwise subsampling, the degree of clonotype sharing among donors was expected to be affected by sequencing depth. The small number of donors limited the genetic and exposure-history diversity represented. Only blood was sampled, and tissue TCR repertoires likely differ from those in blood.

Healthy HIV-negative adults with no recently reported acute infections or vaccinations were included as donors. Every donor was a Caucasian adult living in Nashville, Tennessee, USA. For unsorted samples, approximately 89 million PBMCs were counted, and genomic DNA was extracted using the QIAamp DNA Blood Mini kit. After blood collection by leukapheresis, PBMCs were isolated using Ficoll-Histopaque density gradient centrifugation and then cryopreserved in the vapor phase of liquid nitrogen. Of note for this clone: The target of this receptor is not known. The record has no base qualities; no much larger clone is one base away.

Compared with germline, V lacks 0 bases and J lacks 1 base; bases without a gene match: 9. Counted from cysteine to phenylalanine, this CDR3 has 18 amino acids. Of the read, only the CDR3 DNA is kept; its 54 bases are in frame from base 1. CDR1 LGHNA and CDR2 YNFKEQ were looked up in the germline V gene. Using the deep immunoSEQ assay, multiplex PCR amplified TCR CDR3 regions from genomic DNA. Extracted genomic DNA from each cell subset was spread evenly across all wells of several immunoSEQ 96-well plates, with each plate serving as a replicate. Each replicate PCR for unsorted PBMC received roughly 0.3 ug genomic DNA, equal to about 30,000 T cell genomes. Ten immunoSEQ deep assay plates were used to sequence the unsorted PBMC genomic DNA. Purified libraries were measured with a Qubit 3.0 fluorometer, size-checked on a Bioanalyzer 2100, and measured again with the KAPA Library Quantification kit. Every immunoSEQ 96-well plate was sequenced on a dedicated single-read 150-cycle Illumina NextSeq 550 flow cell. Under the source paper's analysis protocol: The immunoSEQ output contained only junctional sequences without quality scores, so filtering could not match that applied to full-length reads. Sequences were annotated with PyIR, a Python wrapper for IgBLAST v1.9, using IMGT germline references to assign V/J genes and CDR3. Reads were removed for weak V/J assignments (E-value above 1e-6), missing CDR3, stop codons, out-of-frame junctions, or ambiguous translated residues. V3J clonotypes were defined by identical inferred V gene, J gene, and CDR3 amino acid sequence. To compute the percentage overlap between repertoires, the number of shared unique clonotypes was divided by the size of the smaller repertoire. Repertoire richness was assessed with RTK rarefaction, the Chao1 estimator, and Recon v2.1 estimates of unobserved clonotypes. TCRdb holds this immuneACCESS table with in-frame rearrangements only. Some clones are missing; in checked studies, unresolved V genes explain under half, and the rest has no known cause. V and J calls and clone size are copied from that table; D and trimming were computed from the DNA. Present in this sample are about half a million clones, around 79% of which were seen just once. The ten largest clonotypes hold under 15% of the sample.

The material sequenced was PBMCs. The chain employs TRBV4-2 and TRBJ1-2; 9 middle bases align to TRBD1. This clonotype originated in a woman aged 40 to 50 in good health. Some clones in this sample may be carry-over from other donors' samples. The DNA sequence is given as TGTGCCAGCAGCCAAGATCGGGACAGGGCCATCTTTAACTATGGCTACACCTTC. It encodes CASSQDRDRAIFNYGYTF.